A selection of T cell receptor beta chains follows, all from one sample in a study of cytomegalovirus exposure and HLA in healthy donors. The table came from immunoSEQ multiplex PCR; TCRdb's copy has only in-frame clones and leaves some out. The sample data list around 33,000 clones. Sequencing used PBMCs. Receptors were obtained from a woman between 40 and 55 years old in good health and CMV-seropositive. The CDR3 runs from the conserved cysteine through the conserved F or W. The D gene is left open where the match is weak.

j_gene	len	d_gene	v_gene	CDR3nt	CDR3aa
TRBJ2-3	15	TRBD1	TRBV9	TGTGCCAGCAGCACCAGGGGGCCCAGCACAGATACGCAGTATTTT	CASSTRGPSTDTQYF
TRBJ2-1	15	TRBD2	TRBV7-9	TGTGCCAGCAGCCCCCCTACTAGCGGGAGCCCTGAGCAGTTCTTC	CASSPPTSGSPEQFF
TRBJ2-6	19	TRBD1	TRBV5-1	TGCGCCAGCAGCTTGATAACCGGGACAGGGGGCACTGGGGCCAACGTCCTGACTTTC	CASSLITGTGGTGANVLTF
TRBJ2-2	14	NA	TRBV4-2	TGTGCCAGCAGCCAAGGTCAAAACACCGGGGAGCTGTTTTTT	CASSQGQNTGELFF
TRBJ1-3	15	NA	TRBV4-1	TGCGCCAGCAGCCAAGAGCATAGCACTGGAAACACCATATATTTT	CASSQEHSTGNTIYF
TRBJ2-2	15	NA	TRBV30	TGTGCCGGGAGTGTATTGGGCAGAAACACCGGGGAGCTGTTTTTT	CAGSVLGRNTGELFF
TRBJ1-3	15	NA	TRBV5-1	TGCGCCAGCAGCCCCGGGCGGGGGTCTGGAAACACCATATATTTT	CASSPGRGSGNTIYF
TRBJ2-7	11	NA	TRBV2	TGTGCCAGCACCGGAGGATACGAGCAGTACTTC	CASTGGYEQYF
TRBJ2-7	16	TRBD2	TRBV5-1	TGCGCCAGCAGCTATACCTTCAGGGACTACTCCTACGAGCAGTACTTC	CASSYTFRDYSYEQYF
TRBJ2-3	13	NA	TRBV19	TGTGCCAGTAGTATGACAGCCACAGATACGCAGTATTTT	CASSMTATDTQYF
TRBJ2-3	17	NA	TRBV5-6	TGTGCCAGCAGCAGACTAACGGGTCAGCACTACACAGATACGCAGTATTTT	CASSRLTGQHYTDTQYF
TRBJ2-7	17	NA	TRBV11-3	TGTGCCAGCAGCTTAAGAGGGCCGGGGTCGAGCTCCTACGAGCAGTACTTC	CASSLRGPGSSSYEQYF